This TCR beta chain is from a study of CD4 T cells in relation to SARS-CoV-2 and coronaviruses. The unexposed donors gave CD4+ T cells in 2011-2018, prior to COVID-19. After around nine days of culture, CD4+ T cells were isolated. Germline V gene data show CDR1 as MRHNA and CDR2 as SNTAGT. V was trimmed by 3 bases and J by 9 bases, leaving 13 bases between them. The CDR3 runs 13 residues. Profiled with immunoSEQ multiplex PCR; TCRdb holds only in-frame clones, not every one. The sample gives about 12,000 clones, 69% of which show up once; about 7.6% is in the top ten. In regard to this clone: The antigen is unknown.

This clonotype was sampled from a human donor in good health. V gene TRBV6-4 combines with J gene TRBJ2-3; D may correspond to TRBD1 or TRBD2 (5 bases each). Sequenced: CD4+ T cells from PBMCs, cultured in vitro. CDR3 sequence reads: CASSEQPRDTQYF. CDR3 sequence (DNA): TGTGCCAGCAGTGAACAGCCTAGGGACACGCAGTATTTT.